This is a list of T cell receptor beta chains from one sample in a study of Ad26.COV2.S vaccination and SARS-CoV-2 variants. Clones were sequenced by immunoSEQ multiplex PCR, and TCRdb holds only the in-frame ones, with some missing. The sample records about 430,000 clones, 75% to 95% being singletons. The source was peripheral blood, collected in a trial of Ad26.COV2.S vaccine versus placebo. These receptors came from a person between 18 and 59 years old who received the Ad26.COV2.S COVID-19 vaccine or a placebo. Both conserved end residues are part of each CDR3. The D gene is left open where the match is weak.

D	V	J	CDR3
NA	TRBV6-5	TRBJ2-3	CASSYYGGLRTDTQYF
TRBD2	TRBV29-1	TRBJ2-1	CSVRAGGIYNEQFF
NA	TRBV7-2	TRBJ2-3	CASSLGAVIADTQYF
TRBD2	TRBV18	TRBJ2-3	CASSPQSGKLTDTQYF
NA	TRBV28	TRBJ2-3	CASSFQSTDTQYF
NA	TRBV30	TRBJ2-7	CAWSRGLIYEQYF
TRBD2	TRBV30	TRBJ2-1	CAWTSGSYEQFF
NA	TRBV3-1/TRBV3-2	TRBJ2-1	CASSQDSSYNEQFF
NA	TRBV5-6	TRBJ1-6	CASSLRSAQYNSPLHF
TRBD2	TRBV4-3	TRBJ2-1	CASSQDRTSGLDEQFF
NA	TRBV25-1	TRBJ1-2	CASSESGTLYGYTF
NA	TRBV6-2/TRBV6-3	TRBJ1-2	CASSTQIGYGYTF
NA	TRBV29-1	TRBJ2-7	CSVELQGYEQYF
NA	TRBV25-1	TRBJ1-2	CASSEQGYYGYTF
TRBD2	TRBV7-9	TRBJ2-1	CASSLRLAGGYNEQFF
NA	TRBV19	TRBJ2-5	CASSNRRETQYF
TRBD2	TRBV2	TRBJ2-5	CASSEGLAGGQETQYF
NA	TRBV6-5	TRBJ1-6	CASRPISSYNSPLHF
NA	TRBV10-3	TRBJ1-1	CAIRVGGNTEAFF
TRBD2	TRBV2	TRBJ2-7	CASSEGGRGPYEQYF
NA	TRBV5-1	TRBJ2-1	CASRPTGNNEQFF
TRBD1	TRBV12-3/TRBV12-4	TRBJ1-2	CASRATGEDGYTF
NA	TRBV2	TRBJ2-2	CASSDKWIPGELFF
NA	TRBV7-9	TRBJ2-5	CASSLQGVETQYF
NA	TRBV7-6	TRBJ2-7	CASSKGTSYEQYF
NA	TRBV7-9	TRBJ2-7	CASSLSSYEQYF
TRBD2	TRBV9	TRBJ2-1	CASSSWTSGNEQFF
TRBD2	TRBV7-9	TRBJ2-7	CASSPSGRSSYEQYF
TRBD2	TRBV7-7	TRBJ2-5	CASSPGTSGQETQYF
TRBD2	TRBV4-2	TRBJ2-1	CASSQEREFYNEQFF
NA	TRBV4-2	TRBJ2-7	CASSQDPSEGNPYEQYF